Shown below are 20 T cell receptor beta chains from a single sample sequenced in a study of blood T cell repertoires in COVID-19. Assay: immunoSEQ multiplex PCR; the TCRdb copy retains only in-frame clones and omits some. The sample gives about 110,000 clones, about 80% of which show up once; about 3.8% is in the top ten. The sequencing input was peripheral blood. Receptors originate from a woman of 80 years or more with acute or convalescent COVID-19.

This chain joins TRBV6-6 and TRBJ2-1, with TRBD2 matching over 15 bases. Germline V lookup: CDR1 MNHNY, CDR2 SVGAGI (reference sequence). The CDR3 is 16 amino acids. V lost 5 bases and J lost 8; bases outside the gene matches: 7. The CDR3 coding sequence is TGTGCCAGCAGTAAGGGACTAGCGGGGGGTAGCGATGAGCAGTTCTTC. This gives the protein CASSKGLAGGSDEQFF.

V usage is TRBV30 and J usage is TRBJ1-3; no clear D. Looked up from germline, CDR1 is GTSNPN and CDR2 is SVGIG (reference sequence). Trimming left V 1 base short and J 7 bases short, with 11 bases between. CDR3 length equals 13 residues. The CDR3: CAWSEDRGNTIYF. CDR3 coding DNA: TGTGCCTGGAGTGAAGACCGAGGGAACACCATATATTTT.

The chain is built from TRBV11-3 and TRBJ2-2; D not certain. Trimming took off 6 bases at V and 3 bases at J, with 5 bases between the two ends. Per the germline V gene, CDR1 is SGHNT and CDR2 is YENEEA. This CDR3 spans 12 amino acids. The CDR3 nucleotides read TGTGCCAGCAGTCATTACACCGGGGAGCTGTTTTTT. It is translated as CASSHYTGELFF.

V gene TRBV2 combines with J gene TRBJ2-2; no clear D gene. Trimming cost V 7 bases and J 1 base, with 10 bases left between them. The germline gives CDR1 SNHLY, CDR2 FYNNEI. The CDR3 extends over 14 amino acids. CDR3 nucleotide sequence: TGTGCCAGCACGCTAAACTGGAACACCGGGGAGCTGTTTTTT. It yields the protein CASTLNWNTGELFF.

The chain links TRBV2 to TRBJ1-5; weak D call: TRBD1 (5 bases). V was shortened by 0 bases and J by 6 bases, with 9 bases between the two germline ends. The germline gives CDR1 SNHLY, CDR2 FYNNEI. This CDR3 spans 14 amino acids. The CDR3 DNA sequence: TGTGCCAGCAGTGAAGCAGGGGCACGTCAGCCCCAGCATTTT. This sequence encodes CASSEAGARQPQHF.

This chain's CDR3 is CASSLSDRVYYGYTF. Written as DNA, the CDR3 is TGTGCCAGCAGTTTGTCGGACAGGGTATACTATGGCTACACCTTC. The V call is TRBV28, the J call TRBJ1-2; 8 positions match TRBD1. Trimming at V came to 3 bases and at J to 3 bases, leaving 6 bases not matched to a gene. Germline assignment: CDR1 MDHEN and CDR2 SYDVKM. The CDR3 is made up of 15 amino acids.

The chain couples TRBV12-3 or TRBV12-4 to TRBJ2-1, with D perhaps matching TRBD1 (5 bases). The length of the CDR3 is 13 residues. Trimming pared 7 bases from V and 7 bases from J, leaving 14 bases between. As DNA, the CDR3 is TGTGCCAGCACCACCAGGGTAGGGAATGAGCAGTTCTTC. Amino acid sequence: CASTTRVGNEQFF.

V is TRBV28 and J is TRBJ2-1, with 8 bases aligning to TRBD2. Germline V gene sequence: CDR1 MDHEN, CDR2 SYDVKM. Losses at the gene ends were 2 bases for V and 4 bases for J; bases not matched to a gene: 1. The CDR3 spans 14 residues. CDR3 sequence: CASSLGGRYNEQFF. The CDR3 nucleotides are TGTGCCAGCAGTTTAGGCGGGAGGTACAATGAGCAGTTCTTC.

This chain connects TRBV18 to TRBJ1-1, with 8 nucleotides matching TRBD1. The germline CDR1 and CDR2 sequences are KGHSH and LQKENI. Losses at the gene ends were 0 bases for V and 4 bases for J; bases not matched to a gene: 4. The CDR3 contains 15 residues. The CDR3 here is CASSPPNRGVTEAFF. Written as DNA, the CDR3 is TGTGCCAGCTCACCACCCAACAGGGGGGTCACTGAAGCTTTCTTT.

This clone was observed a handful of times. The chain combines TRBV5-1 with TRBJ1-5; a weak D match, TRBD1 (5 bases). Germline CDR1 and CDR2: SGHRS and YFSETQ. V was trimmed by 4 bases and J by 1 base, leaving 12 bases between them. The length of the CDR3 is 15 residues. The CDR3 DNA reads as TGCGCCAGCAGCCGGACGGGGGAAAGCAATCAGCCCCAGCATTTT. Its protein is CASSRTGESNQPQHF.

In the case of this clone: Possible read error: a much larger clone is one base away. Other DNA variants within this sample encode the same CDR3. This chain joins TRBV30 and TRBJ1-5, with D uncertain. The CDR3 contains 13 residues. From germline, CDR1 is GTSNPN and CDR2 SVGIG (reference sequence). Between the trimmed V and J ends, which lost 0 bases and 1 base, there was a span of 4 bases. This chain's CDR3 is CAWSVESNQPQHF. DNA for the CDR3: TGTGCCTGGAGTGTCGAGAGCAATCAGCCCCAGCATTTT.

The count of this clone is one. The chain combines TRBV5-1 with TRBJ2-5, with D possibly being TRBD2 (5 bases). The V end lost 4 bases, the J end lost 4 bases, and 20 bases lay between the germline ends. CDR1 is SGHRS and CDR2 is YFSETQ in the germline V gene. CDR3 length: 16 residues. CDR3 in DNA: TGCGCCAGCAGCCTTGGGTCTAGCAATGAAGGAGAGACCCAGTACTTC. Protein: CASSLGSSNEGETQYF.

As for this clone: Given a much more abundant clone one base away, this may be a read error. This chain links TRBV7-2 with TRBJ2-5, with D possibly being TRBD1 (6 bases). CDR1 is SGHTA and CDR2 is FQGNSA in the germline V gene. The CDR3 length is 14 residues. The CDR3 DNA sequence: TGTGCCAGCAGCTATCAGGGGTCTCAAGGGACCCAGTACTTC. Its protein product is CASSYQGSQGTQYF.

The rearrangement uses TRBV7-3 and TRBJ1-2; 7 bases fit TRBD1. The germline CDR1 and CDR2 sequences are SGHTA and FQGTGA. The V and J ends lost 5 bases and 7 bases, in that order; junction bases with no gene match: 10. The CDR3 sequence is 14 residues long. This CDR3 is CASSPEGGGSGYTF. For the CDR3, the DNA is TGTGCCAGCAGCCCGGAAGGGGGCGGCTCTGGCTACACCTTC.

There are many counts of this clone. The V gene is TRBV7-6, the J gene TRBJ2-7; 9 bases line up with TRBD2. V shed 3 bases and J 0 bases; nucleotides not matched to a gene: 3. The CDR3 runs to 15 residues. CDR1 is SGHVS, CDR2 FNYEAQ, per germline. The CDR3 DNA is TGTGCCAGCAGCTTGACTAGCGGCAGCTCCTACGAGCAGTACTTC. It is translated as CASSLTSGSSYEQYF.

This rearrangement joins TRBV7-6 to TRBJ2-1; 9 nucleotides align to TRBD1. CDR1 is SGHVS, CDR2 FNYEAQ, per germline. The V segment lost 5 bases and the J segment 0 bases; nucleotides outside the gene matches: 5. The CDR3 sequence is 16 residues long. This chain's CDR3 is CASSPRTGASYNEQFF. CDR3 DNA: TGTGCCAGCAGCCCGCGGACAGGGGCCTCCTACAATGAGCAGTTCTTC. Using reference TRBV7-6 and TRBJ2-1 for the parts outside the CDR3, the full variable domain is GAGVSQSPRYKVTKRGQDVALRCDPISGHVSLYWYRQALGQGPEFLTYFNYEAQQDKSGLPNDRFSAERPEGSISTLTIQRTEQRDSAMYRCASSPRTGASYNEQFFGPGTRLTVL.

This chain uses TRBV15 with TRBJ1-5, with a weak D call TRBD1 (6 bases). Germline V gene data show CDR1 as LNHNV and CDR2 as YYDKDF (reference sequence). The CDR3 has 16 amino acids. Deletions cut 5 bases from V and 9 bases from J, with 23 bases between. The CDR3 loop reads CATSLDPGQGRRPQHF. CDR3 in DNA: TGTGCCACCAGCTTGGACCCGGGACAAGGCCGTCGGCCCCAGCATTTT.

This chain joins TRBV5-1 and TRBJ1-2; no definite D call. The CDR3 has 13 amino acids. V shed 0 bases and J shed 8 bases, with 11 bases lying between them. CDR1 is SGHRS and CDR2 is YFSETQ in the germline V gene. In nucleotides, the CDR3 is TGCGCCAGCAGCTTGGAAGGGAGTGGAGGCTACACCTTC. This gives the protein CASSLEGSGGYTF.

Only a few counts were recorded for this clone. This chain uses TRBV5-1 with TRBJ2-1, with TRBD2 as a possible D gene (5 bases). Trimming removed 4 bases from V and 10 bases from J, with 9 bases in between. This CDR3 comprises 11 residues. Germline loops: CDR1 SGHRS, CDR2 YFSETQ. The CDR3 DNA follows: TGCGCCAGCAGCGTCGGACTGGAGCAGTTCTTC. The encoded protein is CASSVGLEQFF. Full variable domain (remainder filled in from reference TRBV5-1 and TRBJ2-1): KAGVTQTPRYLIKTRGQQVTLSCSPISGHRSVSWYQQTPGQGLQFLFEYFSETQRNKGNFPGRFSGRQFSNSRSEMNVSTLELGDSALYLCASSVGLEQFFGPGTRLTVL.

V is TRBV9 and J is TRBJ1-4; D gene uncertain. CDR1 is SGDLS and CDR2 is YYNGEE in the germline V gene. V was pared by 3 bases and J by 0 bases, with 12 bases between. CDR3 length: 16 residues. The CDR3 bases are TGTGCCAGCAGCGAAGGCCCCAGCGCAACTAATGAAAAACTGTTTTTT. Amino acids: CASSEGPSATNEKLFF.